The 30 T cell receptor beta chains listed next were all sequenced from one sample in a study of T cells in Graves' hyperthyroidism and ophthalmopathy. Amplified TCR beta CDR3 regions came from RNA transcripts. TCR CDR3 regions were first amplified by RT-PCR with HTBI primers. Via MiXCR, TCRdb re-called the multiplex PCR reads, giving one row per CDR3 protein. The table has under 400,000 distinct CDR3 sequences, roughly 25% seen once. Material for sequencing was blood. These receptors all stem from a man between 45 and 60 years old with Graves' hyperthyroidism.

In its sample, this clonotype was seen many times. CDR3 residues: CASSRTLGLAGSTDTQYF. In DNA form, the CDR3 reads TGTGCCAGCAGCCGTACACTCGGACTAGCGGGAAGTACAGATACGCAGTATTTT. V and J are TRBV11-2 and TRBJ2-3; TRBD2 aligns across 12 bases. This CDR3 spans 18 amino acids. Germline V gives CDR1 SGHAT, CDR2 FQNNGV. Germline trimming cut 5 bases from V and 3 bases from J; bases unmatched to any gene: 12.

The rearrangement links TRBV6-2 or TRBV6-3 to TRBJ1-2, with TRBD1 matching over 10 bases. After removal of 7 bases from V and 4 bases from J, the junction contained 6 bases not matched to a gene. CDR3 size: 14 residues. Germline V gene data show CDR1 as MNHEY and CDR2 as SVGEGT. CDR3 residues: CASNRQGAGYGYTF. The CDR3 region has the DNA TGTGCCAGCAATCGACAGGGGGCGGGCTATGGCTACACCTTC.

The V and J genes are TRBV6-1 and TRBJ2-1; 7 nucleotides agree with TRBD1. V lost 10 bases and J lost 3; bases outside the gene matches: 9. The germline CDR1 and CDR2 sequences are MNHNS and SASEGT. CDR3 length equals 14 residues. CDR3 in amino acids: CATPRDRNYNEQFF. CDR3 nucleotide sequence: TGTGCCACCCCACGGGACAGAAACTACAATGAGCAGTTCTTC.

This clonotype was picked up many times. CDR3 in DNA: TGTGCCAGCAGCTTGGCAGGGGCTGTGTACAATGAGCAGTTCTTC. It codes for CASSLAGAVYNEQFF. The chain recombines TRBV11-2 with TRBJ2-1; D possibly corresponds to TRBD1 (6 bases). Germline CDR1 SGHAT, CDR2 FQNNGV. Deletions cut 3 bases from V and 4 bases from J, with 13 bases between. The CDR3 has 15 amino acids.

This clonotype has only a few counts. The rearrangement uses TRBV6-5 and TRBJ2-3; D is unclear. CDR1 MNHEY and CDR2 SVGAGI come from the germline V gene. V lost 4 bases and J lost 1, with 12 bases in between. The CDR3 is 15 amino acids. CDR3: CASSLGVGRTDTQYF. CDR3 DNA sequence: TGTGCCAGCAGTTTGGGTGTGGGCCGCACAGATACGCAGTATTTT.

This clonotype was counted only a few times. V and J are TRBV28 and TRBJ2-7; D could derive from TRBD1 or TRBD2 (5 bases each). There are 13 residues in the CDR3. Between the trimmed V and J ends, which lost 6 bases and 2 bases, there was a span of 11 bases. Germline V CDR1 and CDR2: MDHEN, SYDVKM. In DNA form, the CDR3 reads TGTGCCAGCAGGCGTCCGGGACCCTACGAGCAGTACTTC. Amino acids: CASRRPGPYEQYF.

The table lists this clonotype with a few counts. The chain combines TRBV20-1 with TRBJ2-3, with 13 bases lining up with TRBD2. CDR1 is DFQATT and CDR2 is SNEGSKA in the germline V gene (reference sequence). There are 20 residues in the CDR3. V lost 5 bases and J lost 1; bases outside the gene matches: 18. The CDR3 here is CSARSGTSGKGAIRTDTQYF. CDR3 DNA: TGCAGTGCTCGCTCCGGGACTAGCGGGAAGGGGGCAATTCGCACAGATACGCAGTATTTT.

This sequence joins TRBV5-6 and TRBJ2-3, with D perhaps matching TRBD2 (7 bases). V was clipped by 0 bases and J by 5 bases, with 16 bases between them. Germline V CDR1 and CDR2: SGHDT, YYEEEE. The length of the CDR3 is 16 residues. The CDR3 is CASSLAPGEGIDTQYF. The CDR3, as DNA: TGTGCCAGCAGCTTGGCGCCAGGGGAGGGCATAGATACGCAGTATTTT.

This clonotype came up a few times. This sequence joins TRBV6-1 and TRBJ2-5; 12 bases are a match to TRBD2. J gave up 1 base and V 1 base, and 7 bases lay outside the gene matches. This CDR3 is 18 amino acids long. Germline CDR1 MNHNS, CDR2 SASEGT. CDR3 DNA: TGTGCCAGCAGTGAAGGGAGACTAGCGGGAGCGATCCAAGAGACCCAGTACTTC. Translated, it gives CASSEGRLAGAIQETQYF.

In its sample, this clonotype was seen many times. The rearrangement uses TRBV12-3 or TRBV12-4 and TRBJ2-3; 9 nucleotides agree with TRBD1. The CDR3 is made up of 15 amino acids. The junction had 6 bases not matched to a gene; V was cut back by 6 bases and J by 2 bases. The CDR3 region has the DNA TGTGCCAGCAGAACCGGGACAGGGACCACAGATACGCAGTATTTT. Its protein product is CASRTGTGTTDTQYF.

The chain employs TRBV27 and TRBJ2-6, with unresolved D. V lost 2 bases and J 2 bases, leaving 16 bases between the germline ends. Per germline, CDR1 MNHEY and CDR2 SMNVEV (reference sequence). The CDR3 is 18 residues long. CDR3 sequence: CASSLGGWLTAGANVLTF. CDR3 nucleotide sequence: TGTGCCAGCAGTTTAGGTGGATGGCTCACCGCTGGGGCCAACGTCCTGACTTTC.

This clonotype was seen a handful of times. The chain joins TRBV7-2 to TRBJ2-7; D is uncertain. Germline CDR1 is SGHTA and CDR2 is FQGNSA. Trimming removed 2 bases at V and 4 bases at J, with 18 bases between. This CDR3 comprises 16 residues. The DNA for the CDR3 is TGTGCCAGCAGCTTAAGTGTCGGTCTTAGAGGTTACGAGCAGTACTTC. Encoded protein: CASSLSVGLRGYEQYF.

This clonotype was observed a handful of times. Germline and junction disagree at one end, which may indicate a read error. This chain links TRBV7-7 with TRBJ2-1; 9 nucleotides agree with TRBD2. This CDR3 region has 14 residues. CDR1 is SSHAT, CDR2 FNYEAQ, per germline (reference sequence). This CDR3 is CASSSSGLAGEQFF. The CDR3 DNA is TGTGCTAGCAGCTCCTCGGGACTAGCTGGGGAGCAGTTCTTC.

This clonotype was recorded many times. CDR3: CASTGTSGYEQYF. CDR3 nucleotides: TGCGCCAGCACCGGGACTAGCGGCTACGAGCAGTACTTC. The rearrangement links TRBV5-1 to TRBJ2-7; 11 nucleotides match TRBD2. CDR1 and CDR2 (germline): SGHRS, YFSETQ. This CDR3 contains 13 residues. V trimming: 6 bases; J trimming: 3 bases; junction bases outside the gene matches: 2.

This clonotype was seen more than once but under ten times. The chain joins TRBV20-1 to TRBJ2-1; 8 nucleotides agree with TRBD1. Germline loops: CDR1 DFQATT, CDR2 SNEGSKA (reference sequence). This CDR3 is 14 amino acids long. V gave up 6 bases and J gave up 7 bases; unmatched junction bases: 11. CDR3 in amino acids: CSAAPGTGRNEQFF. In DNA, the CDR3 is TGCAGTGCCGCACCCGGGACAGGTAGAAATGAGCAGTTCTTC.

CDR3 region: CASSPGVGYNEQFF. The CDR3, as DNA: TGTGCCAGTAGCCCGGGGGTCGGTTACAATGAGCAGTTCTTC. The chain carries TRBV19 and TRBJ2-1, with TRBD2 as a possible D gene (6 bases). The V gene's germline CDR1 is LNHDA and CDR2 SQIVND (reference sequence). Trimming stripped 6 bases from V and 4 bases from J, with 13 bases between. There are 14 residues in the CDR3.

This clonotype has at least ten counts. V is TRBV7-9 and J is TRBJ2-7; 7 bases align to TRBD1. Germline-derived CDR1 and CDR2 are SEHNR and FQNEAQ (reference sequence). The ends lost 8 bases at V and 5 bases at J; junction bases unmatched: 9. This CDR3 comprises 13 residues. The CDR3 DNA reads as TGTGCCAGCCATGACAGGGCAATCGACGAGCAGTACTTC. Translation: CASHDRAIDEQYF. Full variable domain (remainder filled in from reference TRBV7-9 and TRBJ2-7): DTGVSQNPRHKITKRGQNVTFRCDPISEHNRLYWYRQTLGQGPEFLTYFQNEAQLEKSRLLSDRFSAERPKGSFSTLEIQRTEQGDSAMYLCASHDRAIDEQYFGPGTRLTVT.

The sample holds a few counts of this clonotype. V is TRBV20-1 and J is TRBJ2-1; no firm D call. The V and J ends lost 0 bases and 2 bases respectively, with 14 bases between them. Germline V gene data show CDR1 as DFQATT and CDR2 as SNEGSKA (reference sequence). The CDR3 contains 16 residues. The DNA for the CDR3 is TGCAGTGCTAGAGATCTTCGGAGTCTCGCCTACAATGAGCAGTTCTTC. This gives the protein CSARDLRSLAYNEQFF.

Note on this clonotype: This could be a read error, since a much larger clone is one nucleotide away. CDR3 DNA sequence: TGTGCCAGCAGTAAATACAATGAGCAGTTCTTC. It yields the protein CASSKYNEQFF. J is TRBJ2-1 and V is TRBV12-3 or TRBV12-4; D gene unclear. This CDR3 contains 11 residues. Trimming shortened V by 5 bases and J by 4 bases, and 3 bases separated the two germline ends.

The genes are TRBV6-1 and TRBJ1-3, with TRBD1 matching over 7 bases. Germline V CDR1 and CDR2: MNHNS, SASEGT. There are 14 residues in the CDR3. J gave up 8 bases and V 2 bases, and 6 bases lay outside the gene matches. The CDR3 nucleotides are TGTGCCAGCAGTGAATTGGGACAGCGAGACACCATATATTTT. Its translation is CASSELGQRDTIYF.

This clonotype was found many times. The chain joins TRBV20-1 to TRBJ2-1; D is undetermined. CDR3 length equals 12 residues. Germline CDR1 is DFQATT and CDR2 is SNEGSKA (reference sequence). V was trimmed by 6 bases and J by 7 bases, leaving 13 bases between them. CDR3 in amino acids: CSAWAVGNEQFF. CDR3 coding DNA: TGCAGTGCCTGGGCAGTGGGTAATGAGCAGTTCTTC.

A word on this clonotype: With a much larger clone just one base away, this may be a read error. The chain has TRBV11-3 and TRBJ2-1; tentative D call: TRBD2 (6 bases). Trimming took off 11 bases at V and 10 bases at J, with 30 bases between the two ends. The CDR3 covers 16 residues. The V gene's germline CDR1 is SGHNT and CDR2 YENEEA. In nucleotides, the CDR3 is TGTGCCGGACGAGGTTTTACGGGGGAATCTGCTGAGGAGCAGTTCTTC. Encoded protein: CAGRGFTGESAEEQFF.

This clonotype was observed a few times. The gene calls are TRBV20-1 and TRBJ2-5, with D hard to call. This CDR3 is built from 14 residues. Germline values: CDR1 DFQATT, CDR2 SNEGSKA (reference sequence). Between the trimmed V and J ends, which lost 5 bases and 9 bases, there was a span of 22 bases. This chain's CDR3 is CSAHHTSPARAQYF. DNA of the CDR3: TGCAGTGCTCACCACACAAGCCCGGCCCGGGCCCAGTACTTC.

This clonotype was observed at least ten times. The chain uses TRBV7-6 and TRBJ2-7; 10 bases fit TRBD1. V shed 5 bases, J shed 1 base, and the junction held 5 bases outside the gene matches. From germline, CDR1 is SGHVS and CDR2 FNYEAQ. This CDR3 region has 15 residues. CDR3 sequence reads: CASSAGQGFSYEQYF. The CDR3 DNA reads TGTGCCAGCAGCGCGGGACAGGGGTTTTCCTACGAGCAGTACTTC.

The chain employs TRBV27 and TRBJ2-1; maybe TRBD2 (5 bases). There are 14 residues in the CDR3. The germline gives CDR1 MNHEY, CDR2 SMNVEV (reference sequence). Trimming cost V 8 bases and J 6 bases, with 17 bases left between them. The CDR3 is CASSAWESANEQFF. In nucleotides, the CDR3 is TGTGCCAGCTCCGCATGGGAGTCGGCCAATGAGCAGTTCTTC.

This clonotype appeared many times. This chain connects TRBV12-3 or TRBV12-4 to TRBJ2-1; D gene uncertain. Deletions cut 3 bases from V and 4 bases from J, with 13 bases between. This CDR3 is 15 amino acids long. CDR3 sequence: CASSFIGSKYNEQFF. In DNA, the CDR3 is TGTGCCAGCAGTTTTATTGGATCGAAGTACAATGAGCAGTTCTTC.

This clonotype has at least ten counts. This chain connects TRBV3-1 to TRBJ2-1; TRBD2 agrees at 9 bases. The CDR3 contains 14 residues. Per germline, CDR1 LGHDT and CDR2 YNNKEL (reference sequence). V lost 7 bases and J lost 4; bases outside the gene matches: 5. In nucleotides, the CDR3 is TGTGCCAGCATCGGGGCGGGAGGGTACAATGAGCAGTTCTTC. Translated: CASIGAGGYNEQFF.

V is TRBV6-1 and J is TRBJ1-2; no reliable D call. Germline V CDR1 and CDR2: MNHNS, SASEGT. The CDR3 sequence is 13 residues long. Trimming cost V 2 bases and J 3 bases, with 7 bases left between them. The CDR3 nucleotides are TGTGCCAGCAGTGAAAGCGCTCACTATGGCTACACCTTC. This sequence encodes CASSESAHYGYTF.

V gene TRBV5-1 combines with J gene TRBJ2-3; D might be TRBD2 (5 bases). CDR3 length: 14 amino acids. Germline-derived CDR1 and CDR2 are SGHRS and YFSETQ. Trimming stripped 5 bases from V and 3 bases from J, with 13 bases between. The CDR3 loop reads CASSRGSPTDTQYF. The CDR3 DNA follows: TGCGCCAGCAGTCGGGGTAGCCCAACAGATACGCAGTATTTT.

This clonotype was recorded a few times. V gene TRBV11-2 combines with J gene TRBJ1-4; TRBD1 is a possible D gene (5 bases). Looked up from germline, CDR1 is SGHAT and CDR2 is FQNNGV. This CDR3 comprises 17 residues. Trimming cost V 4 bases and J 0 bases, with 15 bases left between them. The CDR3 sequence is CASSSPRTSPTNEKLFF. The CDR3 nucleotides read TGTGCCAGCAGCTCACCGAGGACATCCCCAACTAATGAAAAACTGTTTTTT.